The 7 T cell receptor beta chains presented below share a single source sample, sequenced in a study of blood T cell repertoires in COVID-19 (dated by TCRdb to about 2020). Library prep was done by the immunoSEQ multiplex PCR assay. The clones in this table, taken by TCRdb from immuneACCESS, are in-frame only. Not every clone is retained; where verified, under half of the shortfall comes from an unresolved V gene, and the cause of the rest is unknown. Within this sample are more than 250,000 clones, with 70% to 90% of them counted one time only. The top ten clones comprise roughly 2.1% of the sample. Sequenced: peripheral blood. All receptors derive from a woman in her 30s who had recovered from COVID-19.

The genes are TRBV7-3 and TRBJ1-2; maybe TRBD1 (5 bases). The CDR3 totals 14 residues. CDR1 and CDR2 (germline): SGHTA, FQGTGA. V was clipped by 5 bases and J by 6 bases, with 16 bases between them. The CDR3 DNA follows: TGTGCCAGCAGCCCCGGGGTGGGGGGTGATGGCTACACCTTC. Its translation is CASSPGVGGDGYTF.

V gene TRBV6-5 combines with J gene TRBJ1-6, with TRBD1 matching 7 bases. Per germline, CDR1 MNHEY and CDR2 SVGAGI. The CDR3 contains 16 residues. J was trimmed by 12 bases and V by 2 bases; bases with no gene match: 13. The DNA for the CDR3 is TGTGCCAGCAGTTACAGTCTAACCGGGGACAGCGGACCCCTCCACTTT. This codes for CASSYSLTGDSGPLHF.

The chain carries TRBV18 and TRBJ2-1; 7 bases are a match to TRBD1. V shed 4 bases, J shed 6 bases, and the junction held 12 bases outside the gene matches. Germline CDR1 and CDR2: KGHSH and LQKENI. The CDR3 totals 16 residues. CDR3 sequence: CASSRSPQGRGNEQFF. In DNA form, the CDR3 reads TGTGCCAGCTCACGTTCTCCACAGGGGCGCGGCAATGAGCAGTTCTTC.

The chain couples TRBV4-1 to TRBJ2-3, with TRBD1 matching 7 bases. The CDR3 spans 16 residues. V was pared by 0 bases and J by 1 base, with 4 bases of the junction left unmatched. CDR1 is MGHRA, CDR2 YSYEKL, per germline. CDR3 residues: CASSQDATGRTDTQYF. CDR3 DNA: TGCGCCAGCAGCCAAGATGCGACAGGGCGCACAGATACGCAGTATTTT.

J is TRBJ2-2 and V is TRBV2; TRBD1 might be the D (5 bases). CDR1 and CDR2 (germline): SNHLY, FYNNEI. This CDR3 contains 14 residues. The V end was cut by 9 bases, the J end by 1 base, with 12 bases between. The CDR3 is CASGQGQNTGELFF. The CDR3 nucleotides are TGTGCCAGTGGCCAGGGTCAGAACACCGGGGAGCTGTTTTTT. The variable domain in full, with the rest retrieved from reference TRBV2 and TRBJ2-2, is EPEVTQTPSHQVTQMGQEVILRCVPISNHLYFYWYRQILGQKVEFLVSFYNNEISEKSEIFDDQFSVERPDGSNFTLKIRSTKLEDSAMYFCASGQGQNTGELFFGEGSRLTVL.

This clone was seen a handful of times. The chain has TRBV5-1 and TRBJ1-6; no firm D call. The CDR3 spans 14 residues. Trimming left V 1 base short and J 7 bases short, with 9 bases between. The germline V gene has CDR1 SGHRS and CDR2 YFSETQ. CDR3 protein: CASSLLEFNSPLHF. For the CDR3, the DNA is TGCGCCAGCAGCTTGTTAGAATTCAATTCACCCCTCCACTTT.

The chain is built from TRBV5-1 and TRBJ2-3; 7 positions agree with TRBD1. The CDR3 covers 14 residues. Germline values: CDR1 SGHRS, CDR2 YFSETQ. After removal of 4 bases from V and 2 bases from J, the junction contained 4 bases not matched to a gene. The CDR3 DNA reads as TGCGCCAGCAGCGAGGGGGCTCACACAGATACGCAGTATTTT. Encoded protein: CASSEGAHTDTQYF.